Below, 2 T cell receptor beta chains from the same sample are listed, as sequenced in a study of identical twins. One entry per CDR3 protein results from TCRdb running MiXCR on the 5' RACE reads. Of 200,000 to 250,000 distinct CDR3 sequences in the sample, around 8.1% were seen once. The sample was also linked to a second study, of yellow fever vaccine responses in identical twins.

The sequencing sample was made of memory (CD45RO+) T cells sorted from blood. The source is a woman aged 18-29 years in good health.

This clonotype showed up just a few times. The V gene is TRBV27, the J gene TRBJ2-7; TRBD1 matches 7 bases. The CDR3 loop spans 14 amino acids. Looked up from germline, CDR1 is MNHEY and CDR2 is SMNVEV (reference sequence). The V segment lost 5 bases and the J segment 4 bases; nucleotides outside the gene matches: 8. The DNA of the CDR3 is TGTGCCAGCAGTCCCGACAGGGTTAGGTACGAGCAGTACTTC. It translates to CASSPDRVRYEQYF.

This clonotype was recorded many times. The chain recombines TRBV3-1 with TRBJ2-1; D is unclear. CDR1 and CDR2 (germline): LGHDT, YNNKEL (reference sequence). V was shortened by 5 bases and J by 8 bases, with 7 bases between the two germline ends. This CDR3 contains 11 residues. The CDR3 nucleotides read TGTGCCAGCAGCGCTATTTATGAGCAGTTCTTC. Amino acid sequence: CASSAIYEQFF.